The 30 T cell receptor beta chains below come from one sample, sequenced in a study of cytomegalovirus exposure and HLA in healthy donors. Both 60 Vbeta primers and 13 Jbeta primers went into the PCR. Libraries were prepared by immunoSEQ multiplex PCR; TCRdb keeps only in-frame clonotypes and omits some of them. Of 150,000 to 200,000 clones in the sample, roughly 74% were seen once. Sample: PBMCs. These receptors originate from a woman aged 40-49 years in good health and CMV-seropositive.

The rearrangement joins TRBV5-1 to TRBJ1-4, with D tentatively TRBD1 (6 bases). Deletions cut 4 bases from V and 8 bases from J, with 21 bases between. Germline V gene sequence: CDR1 SGHRS, CDR2 YFSETQ. The CDR3 has 16 amino acids. The CDR3 loop is CASSRGAEITLEKLFF. The CDR3 region has the DNA TGCGCCAGCAGCCGGGGGGCGGAGATCACCCTAGAAAAACTGTTTTTT.

This chain links TRBV7-9 with TRBJ2-1; D is unresolved. V dropped 5 bases and J dropped 5 bases, with 4 bases sitting between them. Germline CDR1 and CDR2: SEHNR and FQNEAQ (reference sequence). The CDR3 totals 11 residues. The CDR3 is CASSKHNEQFF. The DNA for the CDR3 is TGTGCCAGCAGCAAGCACAATGAGCAGTTCTTC.

Here the CDR3 DNA reads TGTGCCAGCAGCTTTAACAGGGGACCTGAAGCTTTCTTT. Translation gives CASSFNRGPEAFF. The chain recombines TRBV7-9 with TRBJ1-1; 7 positions agree with TRBD1. The CDR3 length is 13 residues. Germline V gene lookup returns CDR1 SEHNR and CDR2 FQNEAQ (reference sequence). V dropped 3 bases and J dropped 6; count of bases not matched to a gene: 4.

There are a few counts of this clone. The V and J genes are TRBV4-3 and TRBJ2-1, with TRBD2 matching 14 bases. CDR1 and CDR2 from the germline V gene are LGHNA and YSLEER. Unmatched junction bases numbered 13, after V lost 1 base and J lost 8 bases. This CDR3 region has 19 residues. The CDR3 DNA is TGCGCCAGCAGCCAAGTGGTGGCAGGGACTAGCGGGAGTCCCGATGAGCAGTTCTTC. The encoded protein is CASSQVVAGTSGSPDEQFF.

In its sample, this clone was seen a few times. The chain is built from TRBV2 and TRBJ1-1, with D possibly matching TRBD1 (6 bases). The ends were cut back, 6 bases at V and 1 base at J, with 12 bases in the middle. The length of the CDR3 is 14 residues. Germline V gene sequence: CDR1 SNHLY, CDR2 FYNNEI. Written as DNA, the CDR3 is TGTGCCAGCAGAGCCCGGACAGCGAACACTGAAGCTTTCTTT. Translating gives CASRARTANTEAFF.

This clone appeared once. The genes are TRBV5-6 and TRBJ1-2; tentative D call: TRBD1 (6 bases). V dropped 6 bases and J dropped 8 bases, with 20 bases sitting between them. The CDR3 runs 14 residues. Germline V gene sequence: CDR1 SGHDT, CDR2 YYEEEE. The CDR3 nucleotides read TGTGCCAGCACCGGGGGGCAGGGGTTGAGGGGCTACACCTTC. This codes for CASTGGQGLRGYTF.

This chain uses TRBV6-5 with TRBJ2-5; 9 bases line up with TRBD2. V lost 6 bases to trimming and J lost 5 bases; unmatched junction nucleotides: 4. Germline assignment: CDR1 MNHEY and CDR2 SVGAGI. This CDR3 is 13 amino acids long. The CDR3 DNA is TGTGCCAGCAGGTCGAGCGGGAGGGAGACCCAGTACTTC. Protein: CASRSSGRETQYF.

The rearrangement links TRBV5-4 to TRBJ2-3; D might be TRBD2 (5 bases). Germline V gene sequence: CDR1 SGHNT, CDR2 YYREEE (reference sequence). Trimming left V 4 bases short and J 3 bases short, with 12 bases between. The CDR3 has 14 residues. CDR3 bases: TGTGCCAGCAGCAGCATGGGCGGGACAGATACGCAGTATTTT. Its translation: CASSSMGGTDTQYF.

This CDR3 is CASSPRGKGDGYTF. The CDR3 region has the DNA TGTGCCAGCTCACCCAGGGGGAAAGGCGATGGCTACACCTTC. The rearrangement links TRBV18 to TRBJ1-2; 7 bases are a match to TRBD1. CDR3 length: 14 amino acids. The junction had 7 bases not matched to a gene; V was cut back by 3 bases and J by 6 bases. From germline, CDR1 is KGHSH and CDR2 LQKENI.

The chain recombines TRBV4-3 with TRBJ1-1; D uncertain. Germline CDR1 is LGHNA and CDR2 is YSLEER. Trimming left V 1 base short and J 3 bases short, with 12 bases between. CDR3 length: 15 amino acids. CDR3 bases: TGCGCCAGCAGCCAAGCTTCAGGTGGTTACACTGAAGCTTTCTTT. Protein sequence: CASSQASGGYTEAFF.

As concerns this clone: The junction departs from the called germline gene at one end, perhaps through a read error. V and J are TRBV7-2 and TRBJ1-1, with D tentatively TRBD1 (5 bases). CDR3 length: 15 amino acids. Germline assignment: CDR1 SGHTA and CDR2 FQGNSA. The CDR3 here is CASRFAGSGDTEAFF. The CDR3 DNA is TGTGCCAGCCGCTTCGCCGGCTCGGGGGACACTGAAGCTTTCTTT.

Regarding this clone: One end of the junction fails to match germline, which may point to a read error. The V gene is TRBV7-7, the J gene TRBJ2-2; TRBD1 agrees at 7 bases. CDR3 length equals 15 residues. Germline loops: CDR1 SSHAT, CDR2 FNYEAQ (reference sequence). CDR3: CASSLGTVNTGELFF. Here the CDR3 DNA reads TGTGCTAGCAGCTTAGGGACAGTTAACACCGGGGAGCTGTTTTTT.

CDR3: CASSPTEIYEQYF. The CDR3 DNA sequence: TGTGCCAGCAGCCCCACCGAGATCTACGAGCAGTACTTC. This chain links TRBV4-2 with TRBJ2-7; no clear D. Trimming pared 4 bases from V and 3 bases from J, leaving 10 bases between. There are 13 residues in the CDR3. Germline CDR1 reads LGHNA; CDR2 reads YNFKEQ.

J is TRBJ2-3 and V is TRBV7-9; 9 bases line up with TRBD2. CDR1 is SEHNR, CDR2 FQNEAQ, per germline (reference sequence). CDR3 length: 15 amino acids. V shed 8 bases, J shed 6 bases, and the junction held 12 bases outside the gene matches. The DNA of the CDR3 is TGTGCCAGCTCAGGCGGGAGGGCCTCTTTGGATACGCAGTATTTT. Residues: CASSGGRASLDTQYF.

This clone was detected only a few times. This sequence joins TRBV5-1 and TRBJ1-5; perhaps TRBD1 as D (6 bases). This CDR3 spans 14 amino acids. Germline V gene data show CDR1 as SGHRS and CDR2 as YFSETQ. V was shortened by 2 bases and J by 2 bases, with 8 bases between the two germline ends. The CDR3 DNA is TGCGCCAGCAGCTTCTCAGGGGGCAATCAGCCCCAGCATTTT. Protein: CASSFSGGNQPQHF.

The rearrangement links TRBV10-3 to TRBJ2-7, with TRBD2 identical over 7 bases. Germline CDR1 reads ENHRY; CDR2 reads SYGVKD. With 6 bases clipped from V and 3 bases from J, the junction kept 8 bases outside the gene matches. This CDR3 comprises 14 residues. The CDR3 reads CAIRPSGRNYEQYF. The CDR3 DNA sequence: TGTGCCATCAGGCCTAGCGGACGAAACTACGAGCAGTACTTC.

The gene calls are TRBV6-1 and TRBJ1-3, with D unresolved. This CDR3 has 14 residues. Germline CDR1 and CDR2: MNHNS and SASEGT. The V gene lost 3 bases and the J gene lost 4 bases, with 10 bases spanning the gap. The CDR3 sequence is CASSEMSGGNTIYF. For the CDR3, the DNA is TGTGCCAGCAGTGAGATGAGCGGGGGAAACACCATATATTTT.

The chain combines TRBV10-1 with TRBJ2-3; 7 bases map to TRBD2. The CDR3 spans 16 residues. V was clipped by 3 bases and J by 2 bases; unmatched bases: 8. Germline loops: CDR1 WNHNN, CDR2 SYGVQD (reference sequence). CDR3 protein: CASSDLAESPTDTQYF. CDR3 bases: TGCGCCAGCAGTGACCTAGCGGAGTCCCCCACAGATACGCAGTATTTT.

The chain is built from TRBV5-1 and TRBJ2-3, with 7 bases aligning to TRBD2. V gave up 1 base and J gave up 0 bases; unmatched junction bases: 8. Per the germline V gene, CDR1 is SGHRS and CDR2 is YFSETQ. The CDR3 loop spans 17 amino acids. DNA for the CDR3: TGCGCCAGCAGCTTGTCCGGGAGGCGGGTTAGCACAGATACGCAGTATTTT. It specifies CASSLSGRRVSTDTQYF. The whole variable domain, filled in from reference TRBV5-1 and TRBJ2-3, reads KAGVTQTPRYLIKTRGQQVTLSCSPISGHRSVSWYQQTPGQGLQFLFEYFSETQRNKGNFPGRFSGRQFSNSRSEMNVSTLELGDSALYLCASSLSGRRVSTDTQYFGPGTRLTVL.

As for this clone: Relative to the germline gene, one junction end is altered; a read error may explain this. This rearrangement joins TRBV10-3 to TRBJ2-3; D might be TRBD2 (6 bases). There are 14 residues in the CDR3. Germline V gives CDR1 ENHRY, CDR2 SYGVKD. CDR3 residues: CAIGELAITDTQYF. The CDR3 DNA reads as TGTGCCATCGGTGAGCTAGCGATCACAGATACGCAGTATTTT.

The chain has TRBV11-2 and TRBJ2-7; 9 bases map to TRBD2. The length of the CDR3 is 16 residues. From germline, CDR1 is SGHAT and CDR2 FQNNGV. After removal of 0 bases from V and 0 bases from J, the junction contained 3 bases not matched to a gene. CDR3: CASSLEVSGSSYEQYF. In nucleotides, the CDR3 is TGTGCCAGCAGCTTAGAGGTTAGCGGGAGCTCCTACGAGCAGTACTTC.

The J gene is TRBJ1-3, the V gene TRBV9, with D perhaps TRBD1 (6 bases). With 3 bases removed from V and 8 bases from J, the gap between germline ends came to 12 bases. This CDR3 spans 13 amino acids. The germline CDR1 and CDR2 sequences are SGDLS and YYNGEE. CDR3 sequence (DNA): TGTGCCAGCAGCGCTACAGGGTTGCACACCATATATTTT. It is translated as CASSATGLHTIYF. The complete variable domain, with remaining parts taken from reference TRBV9 and TRBJ1-3, reads DSGVTQTPKHLITATGQRVTLRCSPRSGDLSVYWYQQSLDQGLQFLIQYYNGEERAKGNILERFSAQQFPDLHSELNLSSLELGDSALYFCASSATGLHTIYFGEGSWLTVV.

The chain has TRBV15 and TRBJ2-1; 7 bases align to TRBD1. The CDR3 is 16 amino acids. V lost 0 bases, J lost 7 bases, and 9 bases stayed unmatched. Germline-derived CDR1 and CDR2 are LNHNV and YYDKDF (reference sequence). CDR3 in DNA: TGTGCCACCAGCAGAGATCTGGCGGCAGGGGGTAATGAGCAGTTCTTC. As protein: CATSRDLAAGGNEQFF.

The genes are TRBV4-3 and TRBJ1-1; D gene ambiguous. With 0 bases removed from V and 1 base from J, the gap between germline ends came to 9 bases. CDR1 LGHNA and CDR2 YSLEER come from the germline V gene. This CDR3 has 15 amino acids. This chain's CDR3 is CASSQDWRGNTEAFF. The CDR3 coding sequence is TGCGCCAGCAGCCAAGATTGGCGGGGGAACACTGAAGCTTTCTTT.

This chain uses TRBV2 with TRBJ2-1; weak D call: TRBD2 (5 bases). Deletions cut 0 bases from V and 3 bases from J, with 9 bases between. This CDR3 spans 15 amino acids. Germline lookup yields CDR1 SNHLY and CDR2 FYNNEI. This chain's CDR3 is CASSEAGDNYNEQFF. DNA of the CDR3: TGTGCCAGCAGTGAAGCGGGAGATAACTACAATGAGCAGTTCTTC. Full variable domain (outside the CDR3, taken from reference TRBV2 and TRBJ2-1): EPEVTQTPSHQVTQMGQEVILRCVPISNHLYFYWYRQILGQKVEFLVSFYNNEISEKSEIFDDQFSVERPDGSNFTLKIRSTKLEDSAMYFCASSEAGDNYNEQFFGPGTRLTVL.

The V call is TRBV15, the J call TRBJ1-4, with D possibly matching TRBD1 (6 bases). The CDR3 sequence is 14 residues long. Per germline, CDR1 LNHNV and CDR2 YYDKDF (reference sequence). V was shortened by 5 bases and J by 2 bases, with 9 bases between the two germline ends. For the CDR3, the DNA is TGTGCCACCAGCCTAGACAGGACTAATGAAAAACTGTTTTTT. This translates into CATSLDRTNEKLFF.

The chain has TRBV6-5 and TRBJ2-1, with a weak D call TRBD2 (5 bases). From germline, CDR1 is MNHEY and CDR2 SVGAGI. CDR3 length: 13 residues. V lost 2 bases and J lost 5, with 7 bases in between. In DNA form, the CDR3 reads TGTGCCAGCAGTTACGCCGGGAACAATGAGCAGTTCTTC. This codes for CASSYAGNNEQFF.

The V call is TRBV6-5, the J call TRBJ2-7, with 7 bases fitting TRBD2. V lost 2 bases and J lost 3; bases outside the gene matches: 10. The V gene's germline CDR1 is MNHEY and CDR2 SVGAGI. The CDR3 consists of 16 residues. The CDR3 is CASSYTSRAGVYEQYF. CDR3 DNA sequence: TGTGCCAGCAGTTACACCTCTCGTGCGGGAGTCTACGAGCAGTACTTC.

This clone was found a few times. The chain joins TRBV7-9 to TRBJ2-1; 8 bases agree with TRBD1. V was pared by 1 base and J by 7 bases, with 9 bases of the junction left unmatched. CDR3 length equals 16 residues. The germline V gene encodes CDR1 SEHNR and CDR2 FQNEAQ (reference sequence). CDR3 sequence: CASSLVPGGAENEQFF. The CDR3 DNA reads TGTGCCAGCAGCTTAGTACCAGGGGGCGCTGAAAATGAGCAGTTCTTC.

This clone was detected a few times. J is TRBJ2-1 and V is TRBV11-2, with TRBD1 identical over 7 bases. The CDR3 runs 14 residues. Germline V gives CDR1 SGHAT, CDR2 FQNNGV. The V and J ends lost 5 bases and 9 bases, in that order; junction bases with no gene match: 10. The CDR3 loop reads CASSLPGQIIEQFF. The DNA of the CDR3 is TGTGCCAGCAGCCTTCCGGGACAGATAATTGAGCAGTTCTTC.